A selection of T cell receptor beta chains follows, all from one sample in a study of T cells after posttransplantation cyclophosphamide. The protocol was immunoSEQ multiplex PCR, while the TCRdb copy is restricted to in-frame clones and leaves out a portion. The sample lists about 22,000 clones, about 86% occurring once. The input for sequencing was PBMCs, taken after allogeneic stem cell transplant with posttransplant cyclophosphamide. The receptors shown here come from a female patient aged 25-39 years who received an allogeneic stem cell transplant from an unrelated donor, was CMV-positive, and had no GVHD. Part of the T cells may come from the graft donor. The CDR3 runs from the conserved cysteine through the conserved F or W. The D gene is left open where the match is weak. Clone sizes are given selectively: once, few, many, or a class where the clone is expanded.

CDR3: CASSPAGAFTDTQYF
DNA: TGTGCCAGCAGCCCAGCAGGGGCATTCACAGATACGCAGTATTTT
V: TRBV28
J: TRBJ2-3
size: .
D: .

CDR3: CASSRFIGGGSEQYF
DNA: TGTGCCAGCAGTCGTTTTATAGGAGGAGGCTCCGAGCAGTACTTC
V: TRBV11-3
J: TRBJ2-7
size: .
D: .

CDR3: CASSPPPRSISSYEQYF
DNA: TGTGCCAGCAGCCCGCCCCCTCGGTCAATAAGCTCCTACGAGCAGTACTTC
V: TRBV28
J: TRBJ2-7
size: .
D: .

CDR3: CASSLLAARGDTQYF
DNA: TGTGCCAGCAGCTTATTAGCGGCCCGGGGGGATACGCAGTATTTT
V: TRBV7-9
J: TRBJ2-3
size: .
D: .

CDR3: CASSRQGPNQPQHF
DNA: TGTGCCAGCAGCCGACAGGGACCCAACCAGCCCCAGCATTTT
V: TRBV21-1
J: TRBJ1-5
size: .
D: .

CDR3: CASSAGTPDTQYF
DNA: TGTGCCAGCAGCGCAGGGACTCCAGATACGCAGTATTTT
V: TRBV9
J: TRBJ2-3
size: once
D: .

CDR3: CASSTPRGAETQYF
DNA: TGTGCCAGCAGCACCCCCCGGGGGGCGGAGACCCAGTACTTC
V: TRBV7-6
J: TRBJ2-5
size: .
D: .

CDR3: CASTSGLAGGPGIRNEQFF
DNA: TGTGCCAGTACCTCGGGACTAGCGGGGGGGCCCGGCATCCGTAATGAGCAGTTCTTC
V: TRBV19
J: TRBJ2-1
size: .
D: TRBD2

CDR3: CASATSGITDTQYF
DNA: TGTGCCAGCGCGACTAGCGGGATCACAGATACGCAGTATTTT
V: TRBV7-3
J: TRBJ2-3
size: .
D: TRBD2

CDR3: CASDALAGSYNEQFF
DNA: TGTGCCAGCGATGCCCTAGCGGGTTCCTACAATGAGCAGTTCTTC
V: TRBV27
J: TRBJ2-1
size: .
D: TRBD2